One sample yielded the 17 T cell receptor beta chains listed below, sequenced in a study of persistence of HIV-infected CD4 T cells (dated by TCRdb to the early 2020s). This sample's treatment or condition label indicates: suppressive antiretroviral therapy. Lysates of CMV-infected fibroblasts at 10 ug/mL were used to stimulate the cells. Nonresponding CD40L-negative CD69-negative CD45RO-high memory CD4+ T cells were sorted as memory populations depleted of antigen-responding cells. The immunoSEQ hsTCRB assay version 4, run in survey mode, was used to sequence TCRbeta repertoires from genomic DNA. TCRdb's version of the immuneACCESS table is confined to in-frame rearrangements and falls short of the full clone set. An unresolved V gene accounts for under half of the shortfall where checked; the remainder is of unknown origin. Within this sample are about 37,000 clones, with approximately 80% of them counted one time only. The ten largest clones take up 1.5% to 2% of the sample.

Which antigens these TCRs recognize remains unknown. The material sequenced was CD4+ T cells sorted from PBMCs after 18-hour stimulation, taken from a patient who received antiretroviral therapy. The cell subset or site label, read with the paper, signifies: CD40L-CD69- CD45RO-high memory CD4 T cells not responding to CMV lysate. Receptors were obtained from an adult man with HIV who was CMV-seropositive.

This chain connects TRBV24-1 to TRBJ2-5; 12 bases match TRBD1. The CDR3 runs to 17 residues. Germline V gene data show CDR1 as KGHDR and CDR2 as SFDVKD. With 4 bases clipped from V and 5 bases from J, the junction kept 10 bases outside the gene matches. CDR3 amino acids: CATSEGQGARNWETQYF. Here the CDR3 DNA reads TGTGCCACCAGTGAGGGACAGGGGGCGCGGAATTGGGAGACCCAGTACTTC.

This sequence joins TRBV18 and TRBJ2-2; tentatively, D is TRBD1 (6 bases). The CDR3 is 17 residues long. The germline gives CDR1 KGHSH, CDR2 LQKENI. Trimming left V 6 bases short and J 5 bases short, with 22 bases between. CDR3 loop: CASSVRQASSPTGELFF. In DNA form, the CDR3 reads TGTGCCAGCTCTGTAAGACAGGCGTCCTCCCCGACCGGGGAGCTGTTTTTT.

The V and J genes are TRBV2 and TRBJ1-5; no firm D call. From germline, CDR1 is SNHLY and CDR2 FYNNEI. Deletions cut 4 bases from V and 6 bases from J, with 13 bases between. The CDR3 is 14 amino acids. The CDR3 sequence is CASSAQREAQPQHF. The CDR3 DNA reads TGTGCCAGCAGTGCGCAAAGGGAGGCTCAGCCCCAGCATTTT. Complete variable domain (other parts from reference TRBV2 and TRBJ1-5): EPEVTQTPSHQVTQMGQEVILRCVPISNHLYFYWYRQILGQKVEFLVSFYNNEISEKSEIFDDQFSVERPDGSNFTLKIRSTKLEDSAMYFCASSAQREAQPQHFGDGTRLSIL.

This clone was detected only once. The chain recombines TRBV24-1 with TRBJ2-3; 8 nucleotides align to TRBD1. The germline CDR1 and CDR2 sequences are KGHDR and SFDVKD. CDR3 length: 16 residues. V lost 3 bases to trimming and J lost 1 base; unmatched junction nucleotides: 5. This CDR3 is CATSDGLQGGTDTQYF. For the CDR3, the DNA is TGTGCCACCAGTGATGGCTTACAGGGGGGCACAGATACGCAGTATTTT.

The chain couples TRBV6-5 to TRBJ2-6; tentative D call: TRBD2 (5 bases). CDR1 MNHEY and CDR2 SVGAGI come from the germline V gene. The CDR3 covers 15 residues. Trimming removed 8 bases at V and 1 base at J, with 12 bases between. The CDR3 DNA follows: TGTGCCAGCCTCCCCCGGGAATCTGGGGCCAACGTCCTGACTTTC. This translates into CASLPRESGANVLTF.

The rearrangement links TRBV5-6 to TRBJ2-3, with D perhaps matching TRBD2 (6 bases). The CDR3 spans 15 residues. Per germline, CDR1 SGHDT and CDR2 YYEEEE. V was cut by 5 bases and J by 3 bases, with 16 bases left in between. The DNA for the CDR3 is TGTGCCAGCAGTCTCTACAATCGGGGGACAGATACGCAGTATTTT. Translation: CASSLYNRGTDTQYF. The whole variable domain, filled in from reference TRBV5-6 and TRBJ2-3, reads DAGVTQSPTHLIKTRGQQVTLRCSPKSGHDTVSWYQQALGQGPQFIFQYYEEEERQRGNFPDRFSGHQFPNYSSELNVNALLLGDSALYLCASSLYNRGTDTQYFGPGTRLTVL.

The chain couples TRBV12-3 or TRBV12-4 to TRBJ2-3; no firm D call. The CDR3 length is 12 residues. The CDR3 DNA sequence: TGTGCGACGGGCAGAAACACAGATACGCAGTATTTT. Amino acid sequence: CATGRNTDTQYF.

This chain connects TRBV2 to TRBJ1-4; D is unresolved. The germline V and J ends were trimmed by 6 bases and 6 bases, with 8 bases remaining between them. CDR1 is SNHLY and CDR2 is FYNNEI in the germline V gene. The length of the CDR3 is 12 residues. The CDR3 nucleotides read TGTGCCAGCAGGGCGGAACATGAAAAACTGTTTTTT. Protein product: CASRAEHEKLFF. The variable domain in full, completed from reference TRBV2 and TRBJ1-4, reads EPEVTQTPSHQVTQMGQEVILRCVPISNHLYFYWYRQILGQKVEFLVSFYNNEISEKSEIFDDQFSVERPDGSNFTLKIRSTKLEDSAMYFCASRAEHEKLFFGSGTQLSVL.

This chain connects TRBV3-1 (or the pseudogene TRBV3-2) to TRBJ2-1; 13 positions agree with TRBD2. Germline V CDR1 and CDR2: LGHDT, YNNKEL (reference sequence). CDR3 length equals 16 residues. The V gene end was trimmed by 0 bases and the J gene end by 7 bases; junction bases not matched to a gene: 3. The CDR3 DNA sequence: TGTGCCAGCAGCCAAGAGCTGACTAGCGGGGGGAATGAGCAGTTCTTC. Its translation: CASSQELTSGGNEQFF.

The chain employs TRBV5-1 and TRBJ2-3; 7 bases agree with TRBD1. Germline V gene lookup returns CDR1 SGHRS and CDR2 YFSETQ. The V segment lost 0 bases and the J segment 5 bases; nucleotides outside the gene matches: 12. The CDR3 contains 17 residues. The CDR3 loop reads CASSLASHRGQGDTQYF. The DNA for the CDR3 is TGCGCCAGCAGCTTGGCCTCCCACAGGGGTCAGGGAGATACGCAGTATTTT.

This clone was recorded a few times. This chain links TRBV7-2 with TRBJ1-5; D remains unclear. V was trimmed by 5 bases and J by 2 bases, leaving 13 bases between them. Germline V gives CDR1 SGHTA, CDR2 FQGNSA. CDR3 size: 15 residues. The CDR3 loop reads CASSPWVGGNQPQHF. The CDR3 nucleotides are TGTGCCAGCAGCCCTTGGGTGGGAGGCAATCAGCCCCAGCATTTT.

This chain links TRBV3-1 (or the pseudogene TRBV3-2) with TRBJ1-6; perhaps TRBD1 as D (5 bases). V was pared by 9 bases and J by 2 bases, with 11 bases between. The length of the CDR3 is 14 residues. Germline CDR1 LGHDT, CDR2 YNNKEL (reference sequence). In DNA, the CDR3 is TGTGCCAGTCGCCCAGGGACCTATAATTCACCCCTCCACTTT. Translating gives CASRPGTYNSPLHF.

This clone was seen only once. The J gene is TRBJ2-2, the V gene TRBV7-9, with TRBD1 matching over 8 bases. Looked up from germline, CDR1 is SEHNR and CDR2 is FQNEAQ (reference sequence). V shed 5 bases, J shed 5 bases, and the junction held 10 bases outside the gene matches. The CDR3 has 16 amino acids. CDR3 nucleotide sequence: TGTGCCAGCAGCCCACGGCCGGGACAGGCAACCGGGGAGCTGTTTTTT. Translated, it gives CASSPRPGQATGELFF. Together with reference TRBV7-9 and TRBJ2-2, the CDR3 gives the full variable domain: DTGVSQNPRHKITKRGQNVTFRCDPISEHNRLYWYRQTLGQGPEFLTYFQNEAQLEKSRLLSDRFSAERPKGSFSTLEIQRTEQGDSAMYLCASSPRPGQATGELFFGEGSRLTVL.

About this clone itself: The sample carries other DNA sequences with the same CDR3. The chain combines TRBV6-5 with TRBJ1-2; D is ambiguous. V gave up 0 bases and J gave up 4 bases, with 9 bases separating them. The CDR3 extends over 14 amino acids. Germline lookup yields CDR1 MNHEY and CDR2 SVGAGI. The CDR3: CASSYSIRAYGYTF. The CDR3 DNA reads as TGTGCCAGCAGTTACTCGATCCGGGCCTATGGCTACACCTTC.

This clone was detected once. CDR3 nucleotides: TGTGCCAGTAGTATCATGGGGACGGGAGCTTTCTTT. Translated, it gives CASSIMGTGAFF. The chain combines TRBV19 with TRBJ1-1; possibly TRBD1 for D (5 bases). The CDR3 runs to 12 residues. CDR1 is LNHDA and CDR2 is SQIVND in the germline V gene (reference sequence). V lost 3 bases and J lost 10, with 12 bases in between.

This rearrangement joins TRBV10-3 to TRBJ2-7; TRBD1 matches 7 bases. Trimming at V came to 3 bases and at J to 0 bases, leaving 5 bases not matched to a gene. Germline lookup yields CDR1 ENHRY and CDR2 SYGVKD. The CDR3 runs 15 residues. CDR3 residues: CAISDPGGSSYEQYF. DNA for the CDR3: TGTGCCATCAGTGACCCAGGGGGTTCCTCCTACGAGCAGTACTTC.

The V and J genes are TRBV10-3 and TRBJ2-7; D may be TRBD2 (6 bases). The CDR3 runs 14 residues. Germline V gene data show CDR1 as ENHRY and CDR2 as SYGVKD. CDR3 nucleotides: TGTGCTTCCGGGAGCCAGGCCGGCCCCTACGAGCAGTACTTC. It specifies CASGSQAGPYEQYF.